Listed below are T cell receptor beta chains from one sample, sequenced in a study of brain T cells in children with intractable seizures. The repertoire was sequenced with immunoSEQ multiplex PCR; TCRdb's copy has only in-frame clones and lacks some. The sample lists some 41,000 clones, 80% to 95% occurring once. The input for sequencing was peripheral blood, taken at surgery. The source of these receptors is a girl aged 2 to 9 with tuberous sclerosis and intractable seizures. Each CDR3 is given with its conserved first and last residue. Each record gives: D gene, J gene, V gene, clone size, CDR3 length, CDR3 protein, CDR3 DNA. A D gene is named only where the DNA matches it firmly. For some rows the clone size is stated as once, few or many, or as a class when expanded; others skip it.

>.|TRBJ2-7|TRBV18|.|14
CASSPNGGPYEQYF
TGTGCCAGCTCACCAAACGGGGGGCCCTACGAGCAGTACTTC
>.|TRBJ1-5|TRBV6-5|.|14
CASSPDLGSQPQHF
TGTGCCAGCAGCCCGGACCTAGGCAGCCAGCCCCAGCATTTT
>.|TRBJ2-3|TRBV19|.|12
CASSIDTDTQYF
TGTGCCAGTAGTATTGACACAGATACGCAGTATTTT
>.|TRBJ1-5|TRBV27|.|14
CASRPQYSNQPQHF
TGTGCCAGCAGGCCTCAGTATAGCAATCAGCCCCAGCATTTT
>.|TRBJ1-6|TRBV27|.|13
CASSLREGSPLHF
TGTGCCAGCAGTTTACGTGAGGGGTCACCCCTCCACTTT
>.|TRBJ1-5|TRBV6-5|.|15
CASSSNTARRQPQHF
TGTGCCAGCAGTTCAAACACGGCTAGGCGTCAGCCCCAGCATTTT
>.|TRBJ1-2|TRBV5-1|.|15
CASSSARDKNYGYTF
TGCGCCAGCAGCTCCGCCCGGGACAAGAACTATGGCTACACCTTC
>.|TRBJ1-6|TRBV2|once|15
CASSGGDYWDSPLHF
TGTGCCAGCAGTGGGGGGGACTATTGGGATTCACCCCTCCACTTT
>.|TRBJ2-5|TRBV5-1|.|11
CASSLEETQYF
TGCGCCAGCAGCTTGGAAGAGACCCAGTACTTC
>.|TRBJ1-6|TRBV24-1|.|13
CATSGRANSPLHF
TGTGCCACCAGTGGGAGGGCCAATTCACCCCTCCACTTT
>TRBD1|TRBJ1-2|TRBV5-1|.|15
CASSLARGELSGYTF
TGCGCCAGCAGCTTGGCCAGGGGGGAATTGAGTGGCTACACCTTC
>.|TRBJ2-5|TRBV9|.|15
CASSVGAGKEETQYF
TGTGCCAGCAGCGTAGGAGCAGGGAAGGAAGAGACCCAGTACTTC
>.|TRBJ1-5|TRBV7-9|.|17
CASSLAPTGMGNQPQHF
TGTGCCAGCAGCTTAGCACCAACAGGGATGGGCAATCAGCCCCAGCATTTT
>.|TRBJ2-3|TRBV6-5|.|13
CASTLQSQDTQYF
TGTGCCAGCACCCTTCAATCCCAAGATACGCAGTATTTT
>TRBD1|TRBJ1-5|TRBV4-1|.|15
CASSQGTGFRQPQHF
TGCGCCAGCAGCCAAGGGACAGGGTTTCGTCAGCCCCAGCATTTT
>.|TRBJ1-1|TRBV27|.|14
CASSQRRMVGEAFF
TGTGCCAGCAGCCAACGAAGGATGGTTGGTGAAGCTTTCTTT
>TRBD1|TRBJ1-5|TRBV6-1|.|17
CASSESPDRGPEQPQHF
TGTGCCAGCAGTGAATCGCCCGACAGGGGCCCAGAGCAGCCCCAGCATTTT
>.|TRBJ1-5|TRBV5-1|.|14
CASSLDSFNQPQHF
TGCGCCAGCAGCTTGGACAGTTTCAATCAGCCCCAGCATTTT